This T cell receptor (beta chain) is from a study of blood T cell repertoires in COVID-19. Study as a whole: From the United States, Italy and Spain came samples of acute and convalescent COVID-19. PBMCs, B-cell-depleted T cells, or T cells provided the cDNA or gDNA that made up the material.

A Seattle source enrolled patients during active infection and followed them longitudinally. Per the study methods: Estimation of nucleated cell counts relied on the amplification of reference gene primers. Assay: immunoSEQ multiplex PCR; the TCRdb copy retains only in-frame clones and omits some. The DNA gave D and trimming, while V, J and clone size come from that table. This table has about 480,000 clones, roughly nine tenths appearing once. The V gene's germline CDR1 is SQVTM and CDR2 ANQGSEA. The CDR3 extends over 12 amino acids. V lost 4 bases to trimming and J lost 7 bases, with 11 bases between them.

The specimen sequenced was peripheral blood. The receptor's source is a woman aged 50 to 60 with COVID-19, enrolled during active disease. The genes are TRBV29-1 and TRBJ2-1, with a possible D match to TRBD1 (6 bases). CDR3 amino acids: CSVALTGNEQFF. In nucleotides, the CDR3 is TGCAGCGTTGCCCTAACAGGGAATGAGCAGTTCTTC.